Shown below are 8 T cell receptor beta chains from a single sample sequenced in a study of cytomegalovirus exposure and HLA in healthy donors. The PCR was carried out with 60 Vbeta primers and 13 Jbeta primers. Data came from immunoSEQ multiplex PCR; TCRdb stores just in-frame clones and leaves some out. The table shows 160,000 or so clones, with 84% occurring only once. The sequenced sample was PBMCs. The source of these receptors is a man under 40 in good health and CMV-seronegative.

The V gene is TRBV7-9, the J gene TRBJ2-7; TRBD1 agrees at 8 bases. The CDR3 sequence is 14 residues long. Germline CDR1 SEHNR, CDR2 FQNEAQ (reference sequence). Losses at the gene ends were 1 base for V and 7 bases for J; bases not matched to a gene: 6. CDR3 nucleotides: TGTGCCAGCAGCTTAGAGCAGGGGGCGCGAGAGCAGTACTTC. Translation gives CASSLEQGAREQYF.

The chain has TRBV14 and TRBJ2-3, with a weak D call TRBD2 (6 bases). Germline values: CDR1 SGHDN, CDR2 FVKESK. The V end was cut by 1 base, the J end by 2 bases, with 13 bases between. The CDR3 length is 16 residues. CDR3 region: CASSQGLATYTDTQYF. CDR3 nucleotides: TGTGCCAGCAGCCAAGGCCTAGCGACGTACACAGATACGCAGTATTTT.

Written as DNA, the CDR3 is TGTGCCTGGAGTCGAGGGGGGGGCCTTTCTTCACCCCTCCACTTT. This gives the protein CAWSRGGGLSSPLHF. This sequence joins TRBV30 and TRBJ1-6; TRBD1 is a possible D gene (6 bases). V shed 2 bases and J shed 9 bases, with 17 bases lying between them. The germline V gene encodes CDR1 GTSNPN and CDR2 SVGIG (reference sequence). The CDR3 runs to 15 residues.

The chain has TRBV30 and TRBJ1-1; D may be TRBD1 (6 bases). Germline V CDR1 and CDR2: GTSNPN, SVGIG (reference sequence). CDR3 size: 13 residues. The V end was cut by 6 bases, the J end by 4 bases, with 15 bases between. DNA of the CDR3: TGTGCCTGCTGCTCCGGGGGGGCCACTGAAGCTTTCTTT. Amino acids: CACCSGGATEAFF.

The chain has TRBV28 and TRBJ1-1; 7 bases align to TRBD1. CDR1 is MDHEN, CDR2 SYDVKM, per germline. The CDR3 sequence is 13 residues long. The V gene end was trimmed by 1 base and the J gene end by 8 bases; junction bases not matched to a gene: 4. CDR3: CASSLSGQKEAFF. DNA of the CDR3: TGTGCCAGCAGTTTATCGGGACAGAAAGAAGCTTTCTTT.

The V gene is TRBV28, the J gene TRBJ2-7, with 7 bases matching TRBD1. CDR1 is MDHEN, CDR2 SYDVKM, per germline. J gave up 5 bases and V 8 bases, and 12 bases lay outside the gene matches. The length of the CDR3 is 14 residues. CDR3 residues: CASHRGTVVDEQYF. In nucleotides, the CDR3 is TGTGCCAGCCATCGTGGGACAGTAGTCGACGAGCAGTACTTC.

This clone came up a few times. The chain recombines TRBV19 with TRBJ1-2, with 11 bases lining up with TRBD1. The V segment lost 1 base and the J segment 5 bases; nucleotides outside the gene matches: 3. The CDR3 runs 15 residues. Germline CDR1 LNHDA, CDR2 SQIVND (reference sequence). The CDR3 loop reads CASSIAGTGGYGYTF. DNA for the CDR3: TGTGCCAGTAGTATAGCCGGGACAGGGGGTTATGGCTACACCTTC.

This clone has more than one count but fewer than ten. The chain combines TRBV5-6 with TRBJ2-1; 8 bases line up with TRBD1. Germline loops: CDR1 SGHDT, CDR2 YYEEEE. V shed 2 bases and J 8 bases; nucleotides not matched to a gene: 9. The CDR3 totals 15 residues. As DNA, the CDR3 is TGTGCCAGCAGCTTAACAGGGGGGACAAGAGATGAGCAGTTCTTC. Translation gives CASSLTGGTRDEQFF.